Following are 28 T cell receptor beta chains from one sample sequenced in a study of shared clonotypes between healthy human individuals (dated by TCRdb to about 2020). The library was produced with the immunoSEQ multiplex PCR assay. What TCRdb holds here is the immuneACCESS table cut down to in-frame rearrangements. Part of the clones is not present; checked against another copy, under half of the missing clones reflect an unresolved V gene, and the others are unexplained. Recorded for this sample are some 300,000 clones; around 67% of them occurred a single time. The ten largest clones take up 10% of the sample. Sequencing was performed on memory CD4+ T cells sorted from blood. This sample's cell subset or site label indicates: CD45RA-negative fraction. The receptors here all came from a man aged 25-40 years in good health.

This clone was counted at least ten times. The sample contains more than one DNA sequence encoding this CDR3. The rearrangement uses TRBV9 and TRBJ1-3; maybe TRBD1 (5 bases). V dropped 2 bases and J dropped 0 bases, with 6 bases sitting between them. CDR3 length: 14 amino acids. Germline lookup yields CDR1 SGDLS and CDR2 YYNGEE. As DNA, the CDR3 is TGTGCCAGCAGCGTGACAGACTCTGGAAACACCATATATTTT. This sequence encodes CASSVTDSGNTIYF.

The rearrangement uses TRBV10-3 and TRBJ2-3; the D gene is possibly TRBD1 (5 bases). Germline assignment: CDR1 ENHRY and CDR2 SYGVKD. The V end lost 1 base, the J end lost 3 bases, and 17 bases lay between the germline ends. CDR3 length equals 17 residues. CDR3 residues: CAISEFKQVARTDTQYF. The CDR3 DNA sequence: TGTGCCATCAGTGAGTTTAAACAGGTGGCTAGGACAGATACGCAGTATTTT.

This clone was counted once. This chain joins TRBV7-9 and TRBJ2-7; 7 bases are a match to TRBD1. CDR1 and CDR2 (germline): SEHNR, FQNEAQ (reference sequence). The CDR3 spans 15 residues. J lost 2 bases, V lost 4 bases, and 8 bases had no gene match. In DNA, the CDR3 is TGTGCCAGCAGCTCGACTGACAGGGTGGCCTACGAGCAGTACTTC. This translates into CASSSTDRVAYEQYF.

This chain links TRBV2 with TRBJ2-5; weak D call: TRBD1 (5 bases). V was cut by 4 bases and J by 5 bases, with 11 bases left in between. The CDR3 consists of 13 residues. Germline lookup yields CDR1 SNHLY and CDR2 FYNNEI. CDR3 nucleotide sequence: TGTGCCAGCAGTGCACAGGTCGGGGAGACCCAGTACTTC. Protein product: CASSAQVGETQYF.

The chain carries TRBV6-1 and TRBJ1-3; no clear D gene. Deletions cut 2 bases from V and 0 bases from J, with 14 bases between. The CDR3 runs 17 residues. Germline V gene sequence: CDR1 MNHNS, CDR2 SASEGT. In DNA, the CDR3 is TGTGCCAGCAGTGAACGGAGGGCAGGCGACTCTGGAAACACCATATATTTT. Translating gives CASSERRAGDSGNTIYF.

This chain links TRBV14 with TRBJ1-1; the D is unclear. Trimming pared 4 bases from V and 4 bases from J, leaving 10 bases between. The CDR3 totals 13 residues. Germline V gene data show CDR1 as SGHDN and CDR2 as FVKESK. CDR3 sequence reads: CASSPTFLTEAFF. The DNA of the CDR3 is TGTGCCAGCAGCCCGACATTCCTCACTGAAGCTTTCTTT.

CDR3 bases: TGTGCCAGCAGGCAAACCGGGACTAGCGTAGATGAGCAGTTCTTC. This encodes CASRQTGTSVDEQFF. The chain recombines TRBV7-9 with TRBJ2-1; 10 bases line up with TRBD2. Germline trimming cut 6 bases from V and 8 bases from J; bases unmatched to any gene: 10. This CDR3 is 15 amino acids long. The germline CDR1 and CDR2 sequences are SEHNR and FQNEAQ (reference sequence).

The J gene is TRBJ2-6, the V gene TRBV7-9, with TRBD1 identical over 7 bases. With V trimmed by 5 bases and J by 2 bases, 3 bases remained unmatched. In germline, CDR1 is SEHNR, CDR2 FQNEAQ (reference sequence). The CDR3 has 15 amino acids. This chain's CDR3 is CASSNTGAGANVLTF. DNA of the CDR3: TGTGCCAGCAGCAATACAGGGGCTGGGGCCAACGTCCTGACTTTC. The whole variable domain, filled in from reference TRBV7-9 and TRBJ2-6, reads DTGVSQNPRHKITKRGQNVTFRCDPISEHNRLYWYRQTLGQGPEFLTYFQNEAQLEKSRLLSDRFSAERPKGSFSTLEIQRTEQGDSAMYLCASSNTGAGANVLTFGAGSRLTVL.

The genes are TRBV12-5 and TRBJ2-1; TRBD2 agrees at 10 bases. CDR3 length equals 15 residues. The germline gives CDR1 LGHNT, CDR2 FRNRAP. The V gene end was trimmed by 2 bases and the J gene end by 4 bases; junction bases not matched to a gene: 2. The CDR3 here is CASGLSLAGYNEQFF. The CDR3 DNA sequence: TGTGCTAGTGGTTTGTCACTAGCGGGATACAATGAGCAGTTCTTC.

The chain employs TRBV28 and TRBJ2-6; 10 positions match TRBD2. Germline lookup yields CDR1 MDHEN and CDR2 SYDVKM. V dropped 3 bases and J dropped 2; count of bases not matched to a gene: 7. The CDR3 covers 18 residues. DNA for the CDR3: TGTGCCAGCAGTTTTGCAGCGGGAGGGCCCCCTGGGGCCAACGTCCTGACTTTC. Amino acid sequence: CASSFAAGGPPGANVLTF.

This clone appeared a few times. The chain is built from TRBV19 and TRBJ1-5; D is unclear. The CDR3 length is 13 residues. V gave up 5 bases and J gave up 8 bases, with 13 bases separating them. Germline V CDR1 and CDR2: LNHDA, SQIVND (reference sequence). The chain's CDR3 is CASSGSGYEPQHF. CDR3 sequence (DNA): TGTGCCAGTAGTGGCTCAGGATACGAGCCCCAGCATTTT.

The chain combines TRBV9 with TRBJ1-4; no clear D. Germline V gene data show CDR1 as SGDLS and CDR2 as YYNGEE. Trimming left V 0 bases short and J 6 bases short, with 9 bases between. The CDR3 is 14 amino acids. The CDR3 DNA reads TGTGCCAGCAGCGTAGAGCCAGTGGATGAAAAACTGTTTTTT. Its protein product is CASSVEPVDEKLFF.

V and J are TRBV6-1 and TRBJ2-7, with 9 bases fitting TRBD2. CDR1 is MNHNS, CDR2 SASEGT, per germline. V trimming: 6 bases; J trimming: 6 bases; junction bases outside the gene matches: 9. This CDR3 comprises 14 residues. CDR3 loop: CASSGLATMGEQYF. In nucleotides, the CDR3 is TGTGCCAGCAGCGGACTAGCGACGATGGGCGAGCAGTACTTC.

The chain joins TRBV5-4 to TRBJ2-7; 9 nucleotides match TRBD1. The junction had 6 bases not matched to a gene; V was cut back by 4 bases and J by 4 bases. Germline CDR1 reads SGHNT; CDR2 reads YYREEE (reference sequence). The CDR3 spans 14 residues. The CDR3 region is CASSRDRVPYEQYF. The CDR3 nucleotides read TGTGCCAGCAGCCGGGACAGGGTCCCATACGAGCAGTACTTC.

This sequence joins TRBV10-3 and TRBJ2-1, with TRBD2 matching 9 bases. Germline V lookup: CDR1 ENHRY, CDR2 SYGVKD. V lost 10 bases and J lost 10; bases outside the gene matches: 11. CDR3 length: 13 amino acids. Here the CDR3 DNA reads TGTGCCACCGCTCCCGAGCTAGCGGGGGAGCAGTTCTTC. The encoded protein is CATAPELAGEQFF.

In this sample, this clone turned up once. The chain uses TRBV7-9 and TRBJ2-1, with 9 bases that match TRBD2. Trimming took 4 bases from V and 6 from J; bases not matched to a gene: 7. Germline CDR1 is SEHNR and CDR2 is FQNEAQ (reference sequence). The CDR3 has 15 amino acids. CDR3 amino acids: CASSSGPSGTNEQFF. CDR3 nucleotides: TGTGCCAGCAGCTCGGGGCCTAGCGGGACCAATGAGCAGTTCTTC.

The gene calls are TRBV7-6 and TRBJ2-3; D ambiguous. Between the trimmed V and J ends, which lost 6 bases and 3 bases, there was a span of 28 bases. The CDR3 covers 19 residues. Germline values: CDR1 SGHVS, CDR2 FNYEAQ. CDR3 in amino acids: CASSFLPPPGLAGTDTQYF. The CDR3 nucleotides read TGTGCCAGCAGTTTCCTCCCCCCCCCAGGCCTCGCTGGAACAGATACGCAGTATTTT.

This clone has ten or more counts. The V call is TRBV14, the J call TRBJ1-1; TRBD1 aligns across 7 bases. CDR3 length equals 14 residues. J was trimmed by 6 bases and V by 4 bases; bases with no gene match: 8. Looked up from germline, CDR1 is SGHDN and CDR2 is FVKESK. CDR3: CASSRTGSYAEAFF. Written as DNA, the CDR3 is TGTGCCAGCAGCCGGACAGGTAGTTACGCTGAAGCTTTCTTT.

CDR3 coding DNA: TGTGCCAGCAGCTCCGGACCCGCTCGGGGGACCGGGGAGCTGTTTTTT. This gives the protein CASSSGPARGTGELFF. This chain links TRBV11-2 with TRBJ2-2, with a tentative D call TRBD2 (6 bases). The CDR3 spans 16 residues. Germline V lookup: CDR1 SGHAT, CDR2 FQNNGV. V lost 4 bases and J 5 bases, leaving 17 bases between the germline ends.

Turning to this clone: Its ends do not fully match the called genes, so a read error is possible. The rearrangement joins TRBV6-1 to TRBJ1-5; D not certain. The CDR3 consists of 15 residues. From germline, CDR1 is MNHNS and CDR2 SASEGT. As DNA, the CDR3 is TGTGCCAGCATTGAAGGACGGTGGGGCAATCAGCCCCAGCATTTT. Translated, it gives CASIEGRWGNQPQHF.

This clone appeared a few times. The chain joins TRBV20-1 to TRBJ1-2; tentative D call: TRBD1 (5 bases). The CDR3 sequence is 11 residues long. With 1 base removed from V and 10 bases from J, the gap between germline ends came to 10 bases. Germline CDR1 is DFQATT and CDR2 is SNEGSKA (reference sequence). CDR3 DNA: TGCAGTGCTAGAGTGAGGGGTATCTACACCTTC. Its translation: CSARVRGIYTF.

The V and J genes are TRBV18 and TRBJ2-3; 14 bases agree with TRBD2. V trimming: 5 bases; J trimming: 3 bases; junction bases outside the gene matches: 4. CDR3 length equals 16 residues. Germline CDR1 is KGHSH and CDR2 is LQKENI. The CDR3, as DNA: TGTGCCAGCTCAAGACTAGCGGGAGGGAAAACAGATACGCAGTATTTT. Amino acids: CASSRLAGGKTDTQYF.

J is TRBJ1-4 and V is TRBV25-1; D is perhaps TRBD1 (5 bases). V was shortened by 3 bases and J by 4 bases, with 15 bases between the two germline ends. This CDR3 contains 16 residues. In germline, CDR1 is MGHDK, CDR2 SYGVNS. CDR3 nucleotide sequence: TGTGCCAGCAGTGACCCGGGGCAACCCGATAATGAAAAACTGTTTTTT. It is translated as CASSDPGQPDNEKLFF.

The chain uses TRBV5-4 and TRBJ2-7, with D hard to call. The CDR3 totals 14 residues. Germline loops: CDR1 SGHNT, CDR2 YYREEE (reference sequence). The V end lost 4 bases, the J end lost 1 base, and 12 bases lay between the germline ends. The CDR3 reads CASSNWIGSYEQYF. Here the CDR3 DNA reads TGTGCCAGCAGCAATTGGATAGGATCCTACGAGCAGTACTTC.

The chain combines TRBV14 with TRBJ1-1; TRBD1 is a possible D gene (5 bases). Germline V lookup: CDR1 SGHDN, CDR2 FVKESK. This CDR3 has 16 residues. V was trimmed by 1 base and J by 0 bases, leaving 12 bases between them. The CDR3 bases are TGTGCCAGCAGCCAAGGTGGGGCTCTCATGAACACTGAAGCTTTCTTT. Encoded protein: CASSQGGALMNTEAFF.

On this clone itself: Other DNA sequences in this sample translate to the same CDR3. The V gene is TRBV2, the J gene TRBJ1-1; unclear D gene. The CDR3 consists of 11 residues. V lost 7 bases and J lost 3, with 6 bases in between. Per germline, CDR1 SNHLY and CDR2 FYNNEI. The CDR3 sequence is CASTGDTEAFF. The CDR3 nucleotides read TGTGCCAGCACTGGGGACACTGAAGCTTTCTTT.

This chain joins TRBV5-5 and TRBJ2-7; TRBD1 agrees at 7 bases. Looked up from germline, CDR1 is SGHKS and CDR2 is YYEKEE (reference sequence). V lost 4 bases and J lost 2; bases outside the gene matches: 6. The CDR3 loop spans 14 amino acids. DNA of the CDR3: TGTGCCAGCAGCCCCCAAGGGGGCCCCTACGAGCAGTACTTC. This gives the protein CASSPQGGPYEQYF.

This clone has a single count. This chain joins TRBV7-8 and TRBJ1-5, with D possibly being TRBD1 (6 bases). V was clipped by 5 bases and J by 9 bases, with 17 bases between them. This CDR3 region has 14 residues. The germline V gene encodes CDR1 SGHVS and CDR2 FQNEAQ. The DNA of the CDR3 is TGTGCCAGCAGCCTAAATAGGGGGAGGTCGCCCCAGCATTTT. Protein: CASSLNRGRSPQHF.